This T cell receptor (beta chain) was sequenced in a study of T cell responses to AZD1222 COVID-19 vaccine. This clone was detected only once. Its antigen is unknown. CDR3 size: 15 residues. Germline CDR1 reads SGHTA; CDR2 reads FQGNSA. V was cut by 2 bases and J by 8 bases, with 18 bases left in between. Whole-study results and caveats: Every sample of the repertoires postdated the peak T cell response.

Data came from immunoSEQ multiplex PCR; TCRdb stores just in-frame clones and leaves some out. This table holds about 150,000 clones, roughly 88% found once. Sequences were derived from peripheral blood, sampled on day 0 of AZD1222 vaccination. This sequence was found in an adult in good health. The chain carries TRBV7-2 and TRBJ1-2; a possible D gene is TRBD1 (5 bases). Here the CDR3 reads CASSLLSGQGRGYTF. For the CDR3, the DNA is TGTGCCAGCAGCTTATTAAGTGGGCAGGGCAGAGGCTACACCTTC.